This T cell receptor beta chain stems from a study of Tregs in tolerant kidney transplant recipients. This clone was detected only once. Its antigen is not identified. An end of the junction does not agree with germline; a read error may underlie this. Thawed PBMCs were FACS-sorted into unstimulated CD4+CD25+CD127- regulatory T cells, CD4+CD25- non-regulatory cells, CD4 and CD8 cells. The repertoire was sequenced with immunoSEQ multiplex PCR; TCRdb's copy has only in-frame clones and lacks some. The table records some 88,000 clones, 90% to 95% of them present only once. Findings of the study overall: The most relevant donor-specific Treg TCRbeta repertoire apparently came from expansion with activated donor B cells. Findings come from small patient numbers and require larger validation. Biological reproducibility was not directly addressed, but technical replication error appeared minimal.

CDR3 size: 17 residues. The germline CDR1 and CDR2 sequences are PRHDT and FYEKMQ (reference sequence). Sequencing was carried out using CD8+ T cells from blood. The TCR originated in a human donor in good health. J is TRBJ1-4 and V is TRBV13; possible D gene TRBD1, 6 bases. In DNA, the CDR3 is TGTGCCAGCAGCCTAGGGGACGGTGGAGGGGGTAATGAAAAACTGTTTTTT. Its translation is CASSLGDGGGGNEKLFF.